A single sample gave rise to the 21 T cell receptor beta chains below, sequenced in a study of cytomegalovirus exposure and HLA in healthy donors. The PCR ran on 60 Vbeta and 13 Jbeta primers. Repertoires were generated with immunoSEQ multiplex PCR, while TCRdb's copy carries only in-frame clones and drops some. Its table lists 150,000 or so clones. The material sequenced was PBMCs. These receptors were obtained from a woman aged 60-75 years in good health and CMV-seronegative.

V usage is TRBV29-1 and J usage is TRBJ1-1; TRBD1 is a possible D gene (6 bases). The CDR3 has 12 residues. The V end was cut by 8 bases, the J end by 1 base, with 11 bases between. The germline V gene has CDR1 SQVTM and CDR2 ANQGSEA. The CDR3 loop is CSLGRGNTEAFF. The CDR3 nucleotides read TGCAGCTTAGGCAGGGGGAACACTGAAGCTTTCTTT.

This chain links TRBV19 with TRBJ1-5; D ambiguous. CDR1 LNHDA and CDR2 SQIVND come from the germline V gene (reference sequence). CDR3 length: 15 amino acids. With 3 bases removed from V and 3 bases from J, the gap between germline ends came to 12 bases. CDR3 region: CASSIEEYFNQPQHF. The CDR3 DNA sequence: TGTGCCAGTAGTATTGAGGAGTATTTCAATCAGCCCCAGCATTTT.

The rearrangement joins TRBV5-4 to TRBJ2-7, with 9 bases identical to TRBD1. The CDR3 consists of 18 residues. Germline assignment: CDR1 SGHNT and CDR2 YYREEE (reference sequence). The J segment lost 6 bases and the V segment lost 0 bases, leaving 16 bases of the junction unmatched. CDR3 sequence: CASSLVAARGTGSREQYF. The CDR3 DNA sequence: TGTGCCAGCAGCTTGGTCGCAGCCCGAGGGACAGGGTCGCGCGAGCAGTACTTC.

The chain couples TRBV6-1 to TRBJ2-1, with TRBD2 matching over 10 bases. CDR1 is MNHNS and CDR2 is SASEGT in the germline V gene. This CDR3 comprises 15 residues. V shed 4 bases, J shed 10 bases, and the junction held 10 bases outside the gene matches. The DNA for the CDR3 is TGTGCCAGCAGTGCCGCCCTAGCGGGAGTGGGGGAGCAGTTCTTC. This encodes CASSAALAGVGEQFF.

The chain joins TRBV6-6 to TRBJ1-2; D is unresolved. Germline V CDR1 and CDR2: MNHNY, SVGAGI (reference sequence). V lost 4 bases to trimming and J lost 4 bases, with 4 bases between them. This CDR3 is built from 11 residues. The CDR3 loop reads CASSFLYGYTF. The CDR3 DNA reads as TGTGCCAGCAGTTTCCTCTATGGCTACACCTTC.

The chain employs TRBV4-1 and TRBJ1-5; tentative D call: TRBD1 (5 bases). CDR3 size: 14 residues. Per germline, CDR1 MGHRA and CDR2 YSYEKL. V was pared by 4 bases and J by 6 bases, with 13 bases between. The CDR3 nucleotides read TGCGCCAGCAGCCCTTACAGGATCGGTCAGCCCCAGCATTTT. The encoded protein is CASSPYRIGQPQHF.

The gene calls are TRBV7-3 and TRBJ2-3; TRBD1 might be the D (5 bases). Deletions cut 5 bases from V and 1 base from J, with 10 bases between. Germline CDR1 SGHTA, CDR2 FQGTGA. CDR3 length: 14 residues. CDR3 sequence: CASSTQGGTDTQYF. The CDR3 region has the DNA TGTGCCAGCAGCACACAAGGGGGCACAGATACGCAGTATTTT.

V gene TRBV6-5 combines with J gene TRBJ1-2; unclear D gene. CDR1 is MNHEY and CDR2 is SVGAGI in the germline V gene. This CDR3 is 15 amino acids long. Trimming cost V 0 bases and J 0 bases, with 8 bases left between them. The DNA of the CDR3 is TGTGCCAGCAGTTACTCAGGCGCGGCTAACTATGGCTACACCTTC. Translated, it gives CASSYSGAANYGYTF.

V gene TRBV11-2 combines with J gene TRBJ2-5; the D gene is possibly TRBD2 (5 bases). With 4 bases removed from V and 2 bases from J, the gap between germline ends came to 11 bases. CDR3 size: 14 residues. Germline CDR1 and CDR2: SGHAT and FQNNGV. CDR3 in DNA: TGTGCCAGCAGCTCTCAGAGCGGACAAGAGACCCAGTACTTC. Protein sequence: CASSSQSGQETQYF.

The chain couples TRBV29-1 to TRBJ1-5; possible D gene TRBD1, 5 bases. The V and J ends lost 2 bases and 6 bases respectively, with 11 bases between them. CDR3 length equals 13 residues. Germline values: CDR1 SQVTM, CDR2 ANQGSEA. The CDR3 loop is CSVEQGLGQPQHF. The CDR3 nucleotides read TGCAGCGTTGAACAGGGTCTAGGTCAGCCCCAGCATTTT.

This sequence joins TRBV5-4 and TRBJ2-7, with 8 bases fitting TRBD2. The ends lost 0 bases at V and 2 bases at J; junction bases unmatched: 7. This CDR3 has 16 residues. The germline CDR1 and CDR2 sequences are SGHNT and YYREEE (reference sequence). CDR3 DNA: TGTGCCAGCAGCTTGGGCAGCGGGAGCCTAACCTACGAGCAGTACTTC. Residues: CASSLGSGSLTYEQYF.

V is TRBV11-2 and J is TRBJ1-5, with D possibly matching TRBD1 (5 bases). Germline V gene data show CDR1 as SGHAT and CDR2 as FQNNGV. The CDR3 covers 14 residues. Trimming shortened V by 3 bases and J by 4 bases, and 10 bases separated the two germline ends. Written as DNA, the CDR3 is TGTGCCAGCAGCTTCGGGGGAGTAAATCAGCCCCAGCATTTT. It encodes CASSFGGVNQPQHF.

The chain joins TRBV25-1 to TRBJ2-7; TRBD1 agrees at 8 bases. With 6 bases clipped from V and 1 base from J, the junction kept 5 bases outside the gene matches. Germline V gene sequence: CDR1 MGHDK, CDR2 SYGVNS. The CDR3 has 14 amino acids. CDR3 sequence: CASRQTGDSYEQYF. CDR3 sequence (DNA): TGTGCCAGCAGACAGACAGGGGATTCCTACGAGCAGTACTTC.

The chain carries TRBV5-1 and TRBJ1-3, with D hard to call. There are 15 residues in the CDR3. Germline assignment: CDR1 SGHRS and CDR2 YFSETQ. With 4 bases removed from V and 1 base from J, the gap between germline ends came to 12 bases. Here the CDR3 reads CASSPAGGSGNTIYF. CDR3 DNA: TGCGCCAGCAGCCCGGCAGGAGGGTCTGGAAACACCATATATTTT.

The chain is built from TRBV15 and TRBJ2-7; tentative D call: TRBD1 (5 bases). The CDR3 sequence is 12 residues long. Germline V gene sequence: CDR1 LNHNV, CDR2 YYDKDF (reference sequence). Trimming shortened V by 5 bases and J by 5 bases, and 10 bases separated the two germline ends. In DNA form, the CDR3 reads TGTGCCACCAGCTCAGGGTGGGACGAGCAGTACTTC. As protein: CATSSGWDEQYF.

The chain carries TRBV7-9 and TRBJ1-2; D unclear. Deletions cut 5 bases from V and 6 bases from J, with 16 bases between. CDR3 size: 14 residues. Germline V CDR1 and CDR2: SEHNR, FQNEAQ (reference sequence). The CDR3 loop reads CASSRGVITHGYTF. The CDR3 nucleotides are TGTGCCAGCAGCCGCGGCGTAATAACGCATGGCTACACCTTC.

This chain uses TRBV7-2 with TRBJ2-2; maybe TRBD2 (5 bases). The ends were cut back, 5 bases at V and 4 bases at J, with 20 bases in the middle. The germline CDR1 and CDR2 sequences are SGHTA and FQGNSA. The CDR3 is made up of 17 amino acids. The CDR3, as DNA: TGTGCCAGCAGCCCCAACCCGGGGTGGGTCGTCACCGGGGAGCTGTTTTTT. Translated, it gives CASSPNPGWVVTGELFF.

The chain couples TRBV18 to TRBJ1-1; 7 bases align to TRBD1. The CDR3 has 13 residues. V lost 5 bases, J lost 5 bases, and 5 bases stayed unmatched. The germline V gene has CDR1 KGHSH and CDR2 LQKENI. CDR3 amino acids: CASSDREETEAFF. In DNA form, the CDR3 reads TGTGCCAGCTCAGACAGGGAAGAGACTGAAGCTTTCTTT. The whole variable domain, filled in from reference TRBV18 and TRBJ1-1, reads NAGVMQNPRHLVRRRGQEARLRCSPMKGHSHVYWYRQLPEEGLKFMVYLQKENIIDESGMPKERFSAEFPKEGPSILRIQQVVRGDSAAYFCASSDREETEAFFGQGTRLTVV.

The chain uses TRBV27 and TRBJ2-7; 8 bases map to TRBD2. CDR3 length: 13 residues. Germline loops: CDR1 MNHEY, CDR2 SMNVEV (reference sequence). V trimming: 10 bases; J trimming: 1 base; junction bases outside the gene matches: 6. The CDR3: CATKPGGSYEQYF. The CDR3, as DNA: TGTGCCACTAAACCGGGGGGGTCCTACGAGCAGTACTTC.

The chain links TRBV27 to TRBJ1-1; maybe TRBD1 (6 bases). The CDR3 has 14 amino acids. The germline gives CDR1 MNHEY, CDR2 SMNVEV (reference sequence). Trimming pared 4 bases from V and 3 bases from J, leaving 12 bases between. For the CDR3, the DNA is TGTGCCAGCAGTTGGGGGGGCAGGGACACTGAAGCTTTCTTT. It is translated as CASSWGGRDTEAFF.

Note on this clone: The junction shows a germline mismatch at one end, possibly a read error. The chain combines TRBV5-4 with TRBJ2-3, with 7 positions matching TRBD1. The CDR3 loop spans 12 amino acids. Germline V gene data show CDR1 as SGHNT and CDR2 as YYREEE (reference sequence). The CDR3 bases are TGTGCCAGCAGCTTGGTCCGGGACAGATTTCATTTT. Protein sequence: CASSLVRDRFHF.